This T cell receptor (beta chain) derives from a study of T cell responses to AZD1222 COVID-19 vaccine. Notes on the study in general: There were mostly white British donors and more females than males, and clonal diversity was possibly underestimated. Vaccine-related CD4 TCRs covered spike, predominating at 160-218 and 743-854.

Clones were read by immunoSEQ multiplex PCR, and TCRdb kept only the in-frame ones, dropping some. This table has roughly 80,000 clones, 90% appearing once. This CDR3 is built from 15 residues. The V gene's germline CDR1 is MNHEY and CDR2 SMNVEV (reference sequence). Trimming removed 6 bases from V and 2 bases from J; junction bases left unmatched: 9. A note on this clone: Its cognate antigen is unknown.

The clonotype originates from an adult in good health. The gene calls are TRBV27 and TRBJ1-1; TRBD1 agrees at 7 bases. The sequencing here drew on peripheral blood, taken on day 0 of AZD1222 vaccination. CDR3 in DNA: TGTGCCAGCAGCGCCCCGGGACAGACTAACACTGAAGCTTTCTTT. The encoded protein is CASSAPGQTNTEAFF.